The clone carrying this T cell receptor (beta chain) was seen at least ten times. Its antigen is currently unknown. The data derive from a study of T cells in Graves' hyperthyroidism and ophthalmopathy. In germline, CDR1 is SEHNR, CDR2 FQNEAQ (reference sequence). V lost 3 bases to trimming and J lost 5 bases; unmatched junction nucleotides: 15. This CDR3 has 18 residues. Study findings and constraints: Most thyroid clonotypes expanded above 0.001 appeared in blood too. Researchers report that a 13 V-J model separated ophthalmopathy from stable hyperthyroidism.

Template material for amplifying TCR beta CDR3 regions consisted of RNA transcripts. First-round RT-PCR targeting the TCR CDR3 was performed with the HTBI primer set. TCRdb fed the multiplex PCR reads into MiXCR, producing one record per CDR3 protein. Here the sample spans 200,000 to 300,000 distinct CDR3 sequences, around 15% being singletons. Exclusion criteria comprised uncontrolled infection, other autoimmune disease, pregnancy or lactation. The sample consisted of blood. The origin of this receptor is a woman aged 18-29 years with Graves' ophthalmopathy. The chain links TRBV7-9 to TRBJ1-1, with 10 bases fitting TRBD1. CDR3 loop: CASSFQPGQGSGGTEAFF. CDR3 coding DNA: TGTGCCAGCAGCTTCCAACCGGGACAGGGGAGCGGGGGGACTGAAGCTTTCTTT.